This is a list of T cell receptor beta chains from one sample in a study of shared clonotypes between healthy human individuals. The data were produced by immunoSEQ multiplex PCR, yet TCRdb's version contains in-frame clones alone and is incomplete. Counted here are roughly 720,000 clones, about 90% occurring once; the ten biggest clones make up 34%. The sample consisted of memory CD8+ T cells from PBMCs. Receptors originate from a man aged 18 to 29 in good health. Some clones in this sample may be carry-over from other donors' samples. Each CDR3 is given with its conserved first and last residue. The D gene is left open where the match is weak. The listing skips clone size in some rows; elsewhere it reads once, few, many or a size class.

d_gene: .
v_gene: TRBV28
abundance: .
j_gene: TRBJ1-5
CDR3nt: TGTGCCAGCAGTTTGGGATCCTTGGGGAGCAATCAGCCCCAGCATTTT
CDR3aa: CASSLGSLGSNQPQHF

d_gene: .
v_gene: TRBV27
abundance: .
j_gene: TRBJ2-7
CDR3nt: TGTGCCAGCAGTTCCCTAAACAGGGCCACCTACGAGCAGTACTTC
CDR3aa: CASSSLNRATYEQYF

d_gene: .
v_gene: TRBV25-1
abundance: few
j_gene: TRBJ1-1
CDR3nt: TGTGCCAGCAGTGAAGGAAACACTGAAGCTTTCTTT
CDR3aa: CASSEGNTEAFF

d_gene: .
v_gene: TRBV21-1
abundance: once
j_gene: TRBJ1-3
CDR3nt: TGTGCCAGCAGCGCCTGTTGGCAAAAGGGCGGGGGCATGAACTCTGGAAACACCATATATTTT
CDR3aa: CASSACWQKGGGMNSGNTIYF

d_gene: .
v_gene: TRBV6-5
abundance: .
j_gene: TRBJ2-1
CDR3nt: TGTGCCAGCAGTTACTGGCAGGGTCTCTCCTACAATGAGCAGTTCTTC
CDR3aa: CASSYWQGLSYNEQFF

d_gene: .
v_gene: TRBV27
abundance: .
j_gene: TRBJ1-1
CDR3nt: TGTGCCACCTACAGGGAGGACACTGAAGCTTTCTTT
CDR3aa: CATYREDTEAFF

d_gene: TRBD1
v_gene: TRBV5-6
abundance: once
j_gene: TRBJ2-2
CDR3nt: TGTGCCAGCAGCTCCGGGACAGGGGCCGGGGAGCTGTTTTTT
CDR3aa: CASSSGTGAGELFF

d_gene: TRBD2
v_gene: TRBV27
abundance: .
j_gene: TRBJ2-1
CDR3nt: TGTGCCAGCAGTTACGGACTAGCGGAGTACAATGAGCAGTTCTTC
CDR3aa: CASSYGLAEYNEQFF

d_gene: .
v_gene: TRBV5-4
abundance: .
j_gene: TRBJ1-1
CDR3nt: TGTGCCAGCAGCTACGCAGGCCGGGTGGAGACTGAAGCTTTCTTT
CDR3aa: CASSYAGRVETEAFF

d_gene: TRBD1
v_gene: TRBV30
abundance: .
j_gene: TRBJ1-1
CDR3nt: TGTGCCTGGAATCCGGGACAGACAAACACTGAAGCTTTCTTT
CDR3aa: CAWNPGQTNTEAFF

d_gene: .
v_gene: TRBV7-9
abundance: .
j_gene: TRBJ2-7
CDR3nt: TGTGCCAGCAGCTTAGCCTCTGCGGGGTCGTCCTACGAGCAGTACTTC
CDR3aa: CASSLASAGSSYEQYF

d_gene: .
v_gene: TRBV6-5
abundance: once
j_gene: TRBJ1-1
CDR3nt: TGTGCCAGCAGTTATCGTGATGGCGGGACTGAAGCTTTCTTT
CDR3aa: CASSYRDGGTEAFF

d_gene: .
v_gene: TRBV6-6
abundance: .
j_gene: TRBJ2-3
CDR3nt: TGTGCCAGCAGTATACCAGATACGCAGTATTTT
CDR3aa: CASSIPDTQYF

d_gene: .
v_gene: TRBV28
abundance: once
j_gene: TRBJ2-6
CDR3nt: TGTGCCAGCAGTTGGAGGTCTCCCCTTTCTGGGGCCAACGTCCTGACTTTC
CDR3aa: CASSWRSPLSGANVLTF

d_gene: .
v_gene: TRBV2
abundance: .
j_gene: TRBJ2-7
CDR3nt: TGTGCCAGCAGGCCCGCGGCGTTGTGGCAGTACTTC
CDR3aa: CASRPAALWQYF

d_gene: .
v_gene: TRBV7-9
abundance: .
j_gene: TRBJ1-1
CDR3nt: TGTGCCAGCAGCTTAGCGCTGGGGGAGCCTGAAGCTTTCTTT
CDR3aa: CASSLALGEPEAFF

d_gene: .
v_gene: TRBV30
abundance: once
j_gene: TRBJ1-1
CDR3nt: TGTGCCTGGAGTATAGGATACACTGAAGCTTTCTTT
CDR3aa: CAWSIGYTEAFF

d_gene: TRBD2
v_gene: TRBV28
abundance: .
j_gene: TRBJ2-1
CDR3nt: TGTGCCAGCAGTTCACCCTTGCTTGTGGGAGCGGGAGTGTACAATGAGCAGTTCTTC
CDR3aa: CASSSPLLVGAGVYNEQFF

d_gene: TRBD1
v_gene: TRBV7-9
abundance: .
j_gene: TRBJ2-1
CDR3nt: TGTGCCAGCGGCCGAAAGCAAGACAGGGCCTACAATGAGCAGTTCTTC
CDR3aa: CASGRKQDRAYNEQFF

d_gene: .
v_gene: TRBV4-1
abundance: .
j_gene: TRBJ2-7
CDR3nt: TGCGCCAGCAGCCAAGATTCGGAGACAGGATCCTCCTACGAGCAGTACTTC
CDR3aa: CASSQDSETGSSYEQYF

d_gene: .
v_gene: TRBV27
abundance: .
j_gene: TRBJ1-2
CDR3nt: TGTGCCAGCAGTTCACGGGGGCCGAGCTATGGCTACACCTTC
CDR3aa: CASSSRGPSYGYTF

d_gene: TRBD2
v_gene: TRBV7-9
abundance: .
j_gene: TRBJ2-7
CDR3nt: TGTGCCAGCAGCTTAGAAGAGGCGGGAGCCTACGAGCAGTACTTC
CDR3aa: CASSLEEAGAYEQYF

d_gene: .
v_gene: TRBV28
abundance: once
j_gene: TRBJ1-1
CDR3nt: TGTGCCAGCAGTTTAGATCGGGGTTGGAACACTGAAGCTTTCTTT
CDR3aa: CASSLDRGWNTEAFF

d_gene: .
v_gene: TRBV7-9
abundance: .
j_gene: TRBJ1-2
CDR3nt: TGTGCCAGCAGCCAGGGCACTCTCTATGGCTACACCTTC
CDR3aa: CASSQGTLYGYTF

d_gene: .
v_gene: TRBV11-2
abundance: .
j_gene: TRBJ1-2
CDR3nt: TGTGCCAGCCGAGCAGGGTATGGCTACACCTTC
CDR3aa: CASRAGYGYTF

d_gene: .
v_gene: TRBV19
abundance: many
j_gene: TRBJ1-1
CDR3nt: TGTGCCAGTAGTATAGGGAGGGGCTTTAGCACTGAAGCTTTCTTT
CDR3aa: CASSIGRGFSTEAFF

d_gene: TRBD1
v_gene: TRBV7-9
abundance: .
j_gene: TRBJ2-1
CDR3nt: TGTGCCAGCAGCTACCCGACAGGGTTCAATGAGCAGTTCTTC
CDR3aa: CASSYPTGFNEQFF

d_gene: TRBD2
v_gene: TRBV27
abundance: .
j_gene: TRBJ2-7
CDR3nt: TGTGCCAGCAGTTTTAGGCTAGCGGGAGCCCAGGGGGGCGAGCAGTACTTC
CDR3aa: CASSFRLAGAQGGEQYF

d_gene: .
v_gene: TRBV10-3
abundance: .
j_gene: TRBJ2-7
CDR3nt: TGTGCCATCACCCCCTCGAGTGGACACGAGCAGTACTTC
CDR3aa: CAITPSSGHEQYF

d_gene: .
v_gene: TRBV27
abundance: .
j_gene: TRBJ1-1
CDR3nt: TGTGCCAGCAGCTCGTGGGGGAACACTGAAGCTTTCTTT
CDR3aa: CASSSWGNTEAFF

d_gene: .
v_gene: TRBV9
abundance: .
j_gene: TRBJ2-1
CDR3nt: TGTGCCAGCAGCGCCACCGCTTTTCTCAGCTCCTACAATGAGCAGTTCTTC
CDR3aa: CASSATAFLSSYNEQFF

d_gene: .
v_gene: TRBV4-1
abundance: .
j_gene: TRBJ1-2
CDR3nt: TGCGCCAGCAGCCCCCGGGACCTCGATAACTATGGCTACACCTTC
CDR3aa: CASSPRDLDNYGYTF

d_gene: .
v_gene: TRBV5-4
abundance: .
j_gene: TRBJ2-1
CDR3nt: TGTGCCAGCAGCCCCCCGGCAGGGGCTGGGTATGAGCAGTTCTTC
CDR3aa: CASSPPAGAGYEQFF

d_gene: .
v_gene: TRBV29-1
abundance: once
j_gene: TRBJ1-2
CDR3nt: TGCAGCGTTCGTGGAGGGGCAGTCTATGGCTACACCTTC
CDR3aa: CSVRGGAVYGYTF

d_gene: .
v_gene: TRBV10-3
abundance: .
j_gene: TRBJ1-5
CDR3nt: TGTGCCATCAGTGACAGGGGACCGCTTAATCAGCCCCAGCATTTT
CDR3aa: CAISDRGPLNQPQHF

d_gene: .
v_gene: TRBV29-1
abundance: few
j_gene: TRBJ2-2
CDR3nt: TGCAGCGCCAGGGTATCCGGGGAGCTGTTTTTT
CDR3aa: CSARVSGELFF

d_gene: .
v_gene: TRBV28
abundance: .
j_gene: TRBJ2-2
CDR3nt: TGTGCCAGCAGTTTTGGCGGCGCCGGGGAGCTGTTTTTT
CDR3aa: CASSFGGAGELFF

d_gene: .
v_gene: TRBV28
abundance: .
j_gene: TRBJ2-4
CDR3nt: TGTGCCAGTTTAGGGTGGTACATTCAGTACTTC
CDR3aa: CASLGWYIQYF

d_gene: .
v_gene: TRBV7-3
abundance: .
j_gene: TRBJ1-1
CDR3nt: TGTGCCAGCAGCTTTGATCGGGGCACTGAAGCTTTCTTT
CDR3aa: CASSFDRGTEAFF

d_gene: .
v_gene: TRBV4-1
abundance: .
j_gene: TRBJ2-2
CDR3nt: TGCGCCAGCAGCCAAGTTGGGCGACGCACCGGGGAGCTGTTTTTT
CDR3aa: CASSQVGRRTGELFF